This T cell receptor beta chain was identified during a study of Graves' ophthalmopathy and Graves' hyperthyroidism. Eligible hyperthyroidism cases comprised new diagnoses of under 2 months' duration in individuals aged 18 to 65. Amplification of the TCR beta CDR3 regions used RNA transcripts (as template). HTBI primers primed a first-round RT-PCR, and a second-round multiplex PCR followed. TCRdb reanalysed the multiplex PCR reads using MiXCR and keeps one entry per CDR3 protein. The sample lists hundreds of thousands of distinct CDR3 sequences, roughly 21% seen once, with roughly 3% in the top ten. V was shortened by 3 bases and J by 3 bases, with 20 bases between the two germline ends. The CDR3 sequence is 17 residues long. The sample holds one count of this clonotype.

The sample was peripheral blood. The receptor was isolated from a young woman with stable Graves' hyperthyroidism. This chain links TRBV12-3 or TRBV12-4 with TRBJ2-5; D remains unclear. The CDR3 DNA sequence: TGTGCCAGCAGTTTGGATGCGAGTAGCATTATTAAAGAGACCCAGTACTTC. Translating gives CASSLDASSIIKETQYF.